Each of the 31 T cell receptor beta chains below was sequenced from the same sample in a study of cytomegalovirus exposure and HLA in healthy donors. Clones were sequenced by immunoSEQ multiplex PCR, and TCRdb holds only the in-frame ones, with some missing. The data hold 250,000 to 350,000 clones, with 87% observed a single time. Sequenced material: PBMCs. The receptors were gathered from a woman aged 25 to 39 in good health and CMV-seropositive.

This clone was seen only a few times. The V gene is TRBV4-1, the J gene TRBJ1-5; 9 bases map to TRBD1. The V gene's germline CDR1 is MGHRA and CDR2 YSYEKL. The CDR3 spans 15 residues. The V gene end was trimmed by 0 bases and the J gene end by 9 bases; junction bases not matched to a gene: 6. The CDR3 loop is CASSQDTTGGWPQHF. The CDR3 DNA sequence: TGCGCCAGCAGCCAAGATACGACAGGGGGTTGGCCCCAGCATTTT.

This chain links TRBV28 with TRBJ1-3; D remains ambiguous. Trimming removed 5 bases from V and 4 bases from J, with 18 bases in between. This CDR3 is built from 16 residues. Germline loops: CDR1 MDHEN, CDR2 SYDVKM. The CDR3 DNA sequence: TGTGCCAGCAGTCCCCGCGCGAGTAAATCCGGAAACACCATATATTTT. This encodes CASSPRASKSGNTIYF.

V and J are TRBV6-1 and TRBJ2-7; D unclear. The germline V and J ends were trimmed by 4 bases and 0 bases, with 10 bases remaining between them. From germline, CDR1 is MNHNS and CDR2 SASEGT. The CDR3 covers 14 residues. The CDR3 DNA is TGTGCCAGCAGTGCCAGATACCCCTCCTACGAGCAGTACTTC. This translates into CASSARYPSYEQYF.

The chain carries TRBV19 and TRBJ1-6; D unresolved. The V and J ends lost 7 bases and 10 bases respectively, with 20 bases between them. There are 15 residues in the CDR3. The germline V gene encodes CDR1 LNHDA and CDR2 SQIVND (reference sequence). The DNA for the CDR3 is TGTGCCAGTACCCCTCGCGGACGGGCGAACTCACCCCTCCACTTT. The encoded protein is CASTPRGRANSPLHF.

The sample holds a few counts of this clone. V usage is TRBV5-1 and J usage is TRBJ2-7; D is undetermined. Germline values: CDR1 SGHRS, CDR2 YFSETQ. This CDR3 comprises 13 residues. With 0 bases removed from V and 2 bases from J, the gap between germline ends came to 6 bases. This chain's CDR3 is CASSLAGPYEQYF. The CDR3, as DNA: TGCGCCAGCAGCTTGGCCGGTCCCTACGAGCAGTACTTC.

The gene calls are TRBV7-3 and TRBJ2-7; the D gene could be TRBD1 or TRBD2 (6 bases each). V dropped 2 bases and J dropped 2 bases, with 13 bases sitting between them. This CDR3 region has 15 residues. CDR1 is SGHTA, CDR2 FQGTGA, per germline. CDR3 protein: CASSLSGGGTYEQYF. The CDR3 DNA reads TGTGCCAGCAGCTTATCCGGGGGCGGGACCTACGAGCAGTACTTC.

The J gene is TRBJ2-7, the V gene TRBV18; either TRBD1 or TRBD2 may supply D (6 bases each). This CDR3 has 15 residues. V lost 0 bases and J 3 bases, leaving 12 bases between the germline ends. Germline assignment: CDR1 KGHSH and CDR2 LQKENI. CDR3: CASSPPKGGNYEQYF. DNA of the CDR3: TGTGCCAGCTCACCACCTAAGGGGGGCAACTACGAGCAGTACTTC. Combining the CDR3 with reference TRBV18 and TRBJ2-7 gives the whole variable domain NAGVMQNPRHLVRRRGQEARLRCSPMKGHSHVYWYRQLPEEGLKFMVYLQKENIIDESGMPKERFSAEFPKEGPSILRIQQVVRGDSAAYFCASSPPKGGNYEQYFGPGTRLTVT.

The chain couples TRBV6-6 to TRBJ1-4; TRBD1 aligns across 7 bases. V was pared by 10 bases and J by 7 bases, with 9 bases of the junction left unmatched. The CDR3 has 13 amino acids. Per the germline V gene, CDR1 is MNHNY and CDR2 is SVGAGI (reference sequence). This CDR3 is CATLTGTVEKLFF. The CDR3 DNA is TGTGCCACCCTCACGGGGACAGTTGAAAAACTGTTTTTT.

The chain carries TRBV6-5 and TRBJ1-1, with D unclear. This CDR3 has 14 amino acids. CDR1 MNHEY and CDR2 SVGAGI come from the germline V gene. Trimming stripped 7 bases from V and 5 bases from J, with 17 bases between. CDR3 bases: TGTGCCAGCACGGCAGGCGGCCGGAGGACTGAAGCTTTCTTT. Its translation: CASTAGGRRTEAFF.

V usage is TRBV15 and J usage is TRBJ2-7; 9 bases line up with TRBD1. The CDR3 has 16 amino acids. With 2 bases clipped from V and 6 bases from J, the junction kept 11 bases outside the gene matches. Germline CDR1 LNHNV, CDR2 YYDKDF (reference sequence). The CDR3 region has the DNA TGTGCCACCAGCAGACCCCAAGGGACAGGGTACAGCGAGCAGTACTTC. This sequence encodes CATSRPQGTGYSEQYF.

This clone was counted a single time. The CDR3 DNA reads as TGTGCCAGCAGTTTAGAGCCCGGGACAGGCAACACTGAAGCTTTCTTT. The encoded protein is CASSLEPGTGNTEAFF. The rearrangement links TRBV28 to TRBJ1-1, with 8 bases matching TRBD1. Trimming removed 2 bases from V and 2 bases from J; junction bases left unmatched: 7. The CDR3 sequence is 16 residues long. The germline V gene encodes CDR1 MDHEN and CDR2 SYDVKM.

The chain employs TRBV6-5 and TRBJ2-1; the D gene could be TRBD1 or TRBD2 (6 bases each). V lost 6 bases and J lost 9, with 18 bases in between. From germline, CDR1 is MNHEY and CDR2 SVGAGI. CDR3 length: 14 amino acids. CDR3 amino acids: CASRLGGRASEQFF. The CDR3, as DNA: TGTGCCAGCAGATTAGGGGGGCGGGCTTCTGAGCAGTTCTTC.

This sequence joins TRBV7-6 and TRBJ2-5, with TRBD2 as a possible D gene (6 bases). The germline V gene encodes CDR1 SGHVS and CDR2 FNYEAQ. CDR3 length: 14 residues. Trimming cost V 1 base and J 5 bases, with 11 bases left between them. The CDR3 loop is CASSLGTGVETQYF. The CDR3 DNA is TGTGCCAGCAGCTTAGGGACGGGAGTGGAGACCCAGTACTTC.

The genes are TRBV18 and TRBJ1-1; 7 bases align to TRBD1. The CDR3 consists of 15 residues. The V and J ends lost 3 bases and 1 base, in that order; junction bases with no gene match: 5. The germline V gene has CDR1 KGHSH and CDR2 LQKENI. In nucleotides, the CDR3 is TGTGCCAGCTCACCGGACAGGATTGGGAACACTGAAGCTTTCTTT. This sequence encodes CASSPDRIGNTEAFF. Together with reference TRBV18 and TRBJ1-1, the CDR3 gives the full variable domain: NAGVMQNPRHLVRRRGQEARLRCSPMKGHSHVYWYRQLPEEGLKFMVYLQKENIIDESGMPKERFSAEFPKEGPSILRIQQVVRGDSAAYFCASSPDRIGNTEAFFGQGTRLTVV.

The genes are TRBV28 and TRBJ1-5; possibly TRBD1 for D (6 bases). Germline CDR1 reads MDHEN; CDR2 reads SYDVKM. The CDR3 contains 16 residues. The V end was cut by 5 bases, the J end by 0 bases, with 14 bases between. The chain's CDR3 is CASSPFGQLSNQPQHF. The CDR3 DNA follows: TGTGCCAGCAGTCCATTTGGACAGCTTAGCAATCAGCCCCAGCATTTT.

J is TRBJ1-3 and V is TRBV6-1; no clear D gene. Trimming cost V 7 bases and J 0 bases, with 13 bases left between them. The CDR3 loop spans 15 amino acids. Germline CDR1 MNHNS, CDR2 SASEGT. CDR3: CASTGRQHSGNTIYF. The DNA for the CDR3 is TGTGCCAGCACCGGGAGGCAGCACTCTGGAAACACCATATATTTT.

The chain joins TRBV9 to TRBJ2-7, with D perhaps TRBD2 (6 bases). V shed 3 bases and J shed 6 bases, with 22 bases lying between them. Germline V gene sequence: CDR1 SGDLS, CDR2 YYNGEE. The CDR3 has 16 residues. CDR3 bases: TGTGCCAGCAGCGCCAACGTGGGGCGGGATGAGGCCGAGCAGTACTTC. Its protein product is CASSANVGRDEAEQYF.

The sample holds a few counts of this clone. The genes are TRBV27 and TRBJ2-1; 7 bases line up with TRBD2. V gave up 0 bases and J gave up 3 bases; unmatched junction bases: 2. Per the germline V gene, CDR1 is MNHEY and CDR2 is SMNVEV (reference sequence). The CDR3 is 15 amino acids. The CDR3 bases are TGTGCCAGCAGTTTATCGGGGGGGAGCTACAATGAGCAGTTCTTC. Translated: CASSLSGGSYNEQFF.

This chain links TRBV5-6 with TRBJ1-5, with no clear D. There are 14 residues in the CDR3. The V gene lost 3 bases and the J gene lost 3 bases, with 10 bases spanning the gap. The germline gives CDR1 SGHDT, CDR2 YYEEEE. CDR3 DNA: TGTGCCAGCAGCTCGGGAGACTACAATCAGCCCCAGCATTTT. It translates to CASSSGDYNQPQHF.

The gene calls are TRBV30 and TRBJ1-3; D remains ambiguous. The length of the CDR3 is 13 residues. In germline, CDR1 is GTSNPN, CDR2 SVGIG (reference sequence). V was trimmed by 4 bases and J by 0 bases, leaving 7 bases between them. CDR3 DNA sequence: TGTGCCTGGAAAGCGCTCTCTGGAAACACCATATATTTT. Protein product: CAWKALSGNTIYF.

As concerns this clone: The sample carries other DNA sequences with the same CDR3. V usage is TRBV27 and J usage is TRBJ2-7; 7 positions agree with TRBD1. This CDR3 spans 13 amino acids. The J segment lost 2 bases and the V segment lost 2 bases, leaving 0 bases of the junction unmatched. CDR1 is MNHEY and CDR2 is SMNVEV in the germline V gene (reference sequence). The CDR3 coding sequence is TGTGCCAGCAGTTTAGGGACAGCCTACGAGCAGTACTTC. Protein: CASSLGTAYEQYF.

The V and J genes are TRBV28 and TRBJ1-2; no clear D gene. The CDR3 runs to 14 residues. Trimming removed 6 bases at V and 4 bases at J, with 15 bases between. The V gene's germline CDR1 is MDHEN and CDR2 SYDVKM. The CDR3 DNA reads as TGTGCCAGCAGCTCTGTCAACGACCCCTATGGCTACACCTTC. It yields the protein CASSSVNDPYGYTF.

This clone was detected a few times. The chain employs TRBV6-5 and TRBJ1-2; 7 bases match TRBD1. Germline lookup yields CDR1 MNHEY and CDR2 SVGAGI. CDR3 length equals 12 residues. V lost 6 bases to trimming and J lost 5 bases; unmatched junction nucleotides: 3. CDR3 loop: CASRGTVYGYTF. The CDR3 nucleotides read TGTGCCAGCAGGGGGACAGTGTATGGCTACACCTTC.

This rearrangement joins TRBV19 to TRBJ2-5; 8 nucleotides agree with TRBD2. CDR3 length: 14 amino acids. Looked up from germline, CDR1 is LNHDA and CDR2 is SQIVND (reference sequence). J was trimmed by 2 bases and V by 10 bases; bases with no gene match: 9. CDR3 DNA: TGTGCCACCAACCTGGGACTAGGGCAAGAGACCCAGTACTTC. Translated, it gives CATNLGLGQETQYF.

The chain carries TRBV10-3 and TRBJ1-5; 7 nucleotides agree with TRBD1. The junction had 4 bases not matched to a gene; V was cut back by 7 bases and J by 4 bases. The CDR3 runs 13 residues. From germline, CDR1 is ENHRY and CDR2 SYGVKD. CDR3 coding DNA: TGTGCCATCACGGGACAGCTAAATCAGCCCCAGCATTTT. The encoded protein is CAITGQLNQPQHF.

The rearrangement links TRBV6-1 to TRBJ1-5, with D perhaps matching TRBD1 (5 bases). The V end lost 7 bases, the J end lost 6 bases, and 19 bases lay between the germline ends. This CDR3 has 15 residues. From germline, CDR1 is MNHNS and CDR2 SASEGT. In DNA form, the CDR3 reads TGTGCCAGCACCACGAAGGGGCATCTCGGTCAGCCCCAGCATTTT. Amino acid sequence: CASTTKGHLGQPQHF.

V and J are TRBV2 and TRBJ2-1; 8 nucleotides line up with TRBD2. J was trimmed by 4 bases and V by 1 base; bases with no gene match: 6. Per germline, CDR1 SNHLY and CDR2 FYNNEI. The CDR3 consists of 16 residues. The CDR3 here is CASSEEGTRGYNEQFF. CDR3 bases: TGTGCCAGCAGTGAAGAAGGGACTAGAGGGTACAATGAGCAGTTCTTC.

V is TRBV5-1 and J is TRBJ2-2; D is uncertain. The CDR3 has 13 amino acids. Trimming left V 0 bases short and J 4 bases short, with 4 bases between. The germline CDR1 and CDR2 sequences are SGHRS and YFSETQ. CDR3 sequence: CASSLALTGELFF. In DNA, the CDR3 is TGCGCCAGCAGCTTGGCCCTCACCGGGGAGCTGTTTTTT.

The CDR3 bases are TGTGCCAGCAGCTTAGAGGGTTTCGACTTGGGGGAGCAGTACTTC. It yields the protein CASSLEGFDLGEQYF. This chain uses TRBV7-2 with TRBJ2-7; no clear D. CDR1 is SGHTA and CDR2 is FQGNSA in the germline V gene. CDR3 size: 15 residues. V lost 1 base and J lost 7, with 17 bases in between.

The J gene is TRBJ1-2, the V gene TRBV30; a possible D gene is TRBD1 (5 bases). Germline lookup yields CDR1 GTSNPN and CDR2 SVGIG (reference sequence). V lost 5 bases to trimming and J lost 7 bases, with 11 bases between them. The CDR3 totals 11 residues. For the CDR3, the DNA is TGTGCCTGGGGTCAAGGGGCTGGCTACACCTTC. Amino acids: CAWGQGAGYTF.

The V gene is TRBV5-4, the J gene TRBJ2-3; 7 bases align to TRBD2. V trimming: 4 bases; J trimming: 5 bases; junction bases outside the gene matches: 4. CDR3 length equals 13 residues. The germline V gene encodes CDR1 SGHNT and CDR2 YYREEE (reference sequence). CDR3 amino acids: CASSPPGGDTQYF. The CDR3 DNA reads TGTGCCAGCAGCCCGCCGGGGGGAGATACGCAGTATTTT.